The clone carrying this TCR beta chain was observed at least ten times. What it recognizes is unknown. These data are taken from a study of spatial heterogeneity in lung cancer. TCRdb re-called the 5' RACE reads with MiXCR, one entry per CDR3 protein. The data contain some 23,000 distinct CDR3 sequences, 5% to 7% of them singletons. Study results and limitations: Higher tumor mutation counts went along with higher counts of expanded intratumoral alpha and beta TCRs.

This CDR3 has 15 amino acids. Germline-derived CDR1 and CDR2 are SGDLS and YYNGEE. The J segment lost 4 bases and the V segment lost 4 bases, leaving 10 bases of the junction unmatched. Documented time point: sample taken at primary tumor resection. This clonotype was sampled from a male donor with early-stage non-small cell lung cancer. The chain links TRBV9 to TRBJ1-2; 7 nucleotides align to TRBD1. The sample was lung tumor tissue, taken at surgery. Here the CDR3 reads CASSSDRQGLYGYTF. The CDR3 DNA sequence: TGTGCCAGCAGCTCTGACCGACAGGGCCTCTATGGCTACACCTTC.